The rows below give T cell receptor beta chains drawn from one sample of a study of blood T cell repertoires in COVID-19. Assay used: immunoSEQ multiplex PCR; TCRdb lists only in-frame clones, some missing. The repertoire has tens of thousands of clones, approximately 89% of them found once; the top ten carry approximately 2.2%. The sample consisted of peripheral blood. Receptors originate from a man in his fifties or sixties with acute or convalescent COVID-19. Both conserved end residues are part of each CDR3. A D gene is named only where the DNA matches it firmly. Size is omitted from some rows. Given values are once, few, many or a class for expanded clones.

j_call | d_call | v_call | clone_size | cdr3_aa | cdr3_nt
TRBJ1-2 | TRBD1 | TRBV7-9 | - | CASSSVQGASGYTF | TGTGCCAGCAGCTCAGTACAGGGGGCGAGTGGCTACACCTTC
TRBJ1-5 | - | TRBV23-1 | - | CASSPGETTDFSNQPQHF | TGCGCCAGCAGTCCCGGAGAGACTACAGACTTTAGCAATCAGCCCCAGCATTTT
TRBJ1-6 | - | TRBV30 | - | CAWNRRRGNSPLHF | TGTGCCTGGAATCGCAGAAGGGGTAATTCACCCCTCCACTTT
TRBJ1-1 | - | TRBV5-6 | - | CASSLPRRYTEAFF | TGTGCCAGCAGCTTGCCACGCCGGTACACTGAAGCTTTCTTT
TRBJ1-5 | TRBD1 | TRBV19 | - | CASSTRTGRNKPQHF | TGTGCCAGTAGTACAAGGACAGGGCGGAATAAGCCCCAGCATTTT
TRBJ2-3 | TRBD2 | TRBV4-1 | - | CASSPRWLAGSTDTQYF | TGCGCCAGCAGCCCTCGATGGTTAGCGGGGAGCACAGATACGCAGTATTTT
TRBJ1-6 | TRBD1 | TRBV5-1 | - | CASSPRQGINSPLHF | TGCGCCAGCAGCCCAAGACAGGGGATCAACTCACCCCTCCACTTT
TRBJ2-2 | - | TRBV27 | - | CASSTTGSAGELFF | TGTGCCAGCAGTACTACAGGGTCGGCCGGGGAGCTGTTTTTT
TRBJ1-1 | - | TRBV5-4 | - | CASRLEGKGGLCTEAFF | TGTGCCAGCAGGCTGGAGGGGAAGGGGGGGCTGTGCACTGAAGCTTTCTTT
TRBJ1-2 | - | TRBV5-1 | - | CASSLAPTVNYGYTF | TGCGCCAGCAGCTTGGCCCCCACAGTCAACTATGGCTACACCTTC
TRBJ2-3 | - | TRBV27 | - | CASSLTGHRLSTDTQYF | TGTGCCAGCAGTTTAACAGGACATCGACTTAGCACAGATACGCAGTATTTT
TRBJ2-1 | TRBD2 | TRBV9 | - | CASSPRSGGYNEQFF | TGTGCCAGCAGCCCCCGGAGCGGGGGCTACAATGAGCAGTTCTTC
TRBJ2-1 | - | TRBV18 | - | CASSPQEVYNEQFF | TGTGCCAGCTCACCCCAGGAGGTTTACAATGAGCAGTTCTTC
TRBJ1-1 | TRBD1 | TRBV19 | - | CASRPDRDSAVNTEAFF | TGTGCCAGTAGGCCTGACCGGGACAGCGCTGTGAACACTGAAGCTTTCTTT
TRBJ2-6 | - | TRBV6-5 | - | CASSYRGSGANVLTF | TGTGCCAGCAGTTACCGGGGGTCTGGGGCCAACGTCCTGACTTTC
TRBJ2-1 | TRBD1 | TRBV5-1 | - | CASSLRTGGGHEQFF | TGCGCCAGCAGCTTGAGGACAGGAGGCGGGCATGAGCAGTTCTTC
TRBJ1-2 | - | TRBV7-2 | - | CASSSGAVTYGYTF | TGTGCCAGCAGCTCTGGGGCGGTGACCTATGGCTACACCTTC
TRBJ1-2 | TRBD1 | TRBV6-5 | - | CASSYLVSGQGYGYTF | TGTGCCAGCAGTTACTTAGTGTCGGGACAGGGATATGGCTACACCTTC
TRBJ2-5 | TRBD2 | TRBV28 | - | CASGGSGRWETQYF | TGTGCCAGCGGGGGGAGCGGGAGATGGGAGACCCAGTACTTC
TRBJ1-6 | - | TRBV5-8 | - | CASSLIQGNSPLHF | TGTGCCAGCAGCTTGATACAGGGTAATTCACCCCTCCACTTT
TRBJ1-2 | - | TRBV5-4 | few | CASTSGLDYGYTF | TGTGCCAGCACCTCAGGTTTGGACTATGGCTACACCTTC
TRBJ1-2 | - | TRBV9 | - | CASSVGAIYTF | TGTGCCAGCAGCGTAGGGGCAATCTACACCTTC
TRBJ1-5 | - | TRBV28 | - | CASSFTGNQPQHF | TGTGCCAGCAGTTTCACGGGCAATCAGCCCCAGCATTTT
TRBJ2-3 | - | TRBV14 | - | CASSHGVPDTQYF | TGTGCCAGCAGCCACGGGGTCCCAGATACGCAGTATTTT
TRBJ2-7 | TRBD2 | TRBV3-1/TRBV3-2 | - | CASSQVGLAGRAYEQYF | TGTGCCAGCAGCCAAGTCGGACTAGCGGGACGGGCCTACGAGCAGTACTTC
TRBJ2-3 | - | TRBV24-1 | - | CATSDLRGGNTQYF | TGTGCCACCAGTGATCTTCGGGGTGGAAATACGCAGTATTTT
TRBJ1-2 | - | TRBV5-1 | - | CASGLLQGANGYTF | TGCGCCAGCGGCCTACTACAGGGTGCTAATGGCTACACCTTC
TRBJ2-3 | - | TRBV5-1 | - | CASSDPTSSSTDTQYF | TGCGCCAGCAGCGACCCGACTTCTTCTAGCACAGATACGCAGTATTTT
TRBJ1-1 | TRBD1 | TRBV4-3 | - | CASSQDPGTGNSNTEAFF | TGCGCCAGCAGCCAAGATCCAGGGACAGGGAACTCCAACACTGAAGCTTTCTTT
TRBJ1-5 | - | TRBV3-1/TRBV3-2 | - | CASSKGSSRGQPQHF | TGTGCCAGCAGCAAAGGAAGTTCGCGCGGACAGCCCCAGCATTTT
TRBJ2-7 | TRBD2 | TRBV2 | - | CASGGRGAAYGYEQYF | TGTGCCAGCGGGGGGCGGGGGGCGGCTTATGGATACGAGCAGTACTTC
TRBJ2-2 | - | TRBV7-8 | few | CASSLAGDTGELFF | TGTGCCAGCAGCTTAGCGGGAGATACCGGGGAGCTGTTTTTT
TRBJ2-6 | TRBD2 | TRBV3-1/TRBV3-2 | - | CASSPEAGVGANVLTF | TGTGCCAGCAGCCCCGAGGCGGGGGTCGGGGCCAACGTCCTGACTTTC
TRBJ1-1 | TRBD1 | TRBV12-5 | few | CASGLGGQEAFF | TGTGCTAGTGGTTTGGGGGGACAGGAAGCTTTCTTT
TRBJ2-5 | - | TRBV12-3/TRBV12-4 | once | CASTPHMLWTQYF | TGTGCCAGCACCCCTCACATGTTATGGACCCAGTACTTC
TRBJ2-1 | TRBD1 | TRBV7-2 | - | CASSLALTGQEDNEQFF | TGTGCCAGCAGCTTAGCACTTACGGGACAGGAGGACAATGAGCAGTTCTTC